This T cell receptor beta chain was obtained from a study of cytomegalovirus exposure and HLA in healthy donors. Germline loops: CDR1 SEHNR, CDR2 FQNEAQ (reference sequence). V dropped 5 bases and J dropped 12; count of bases not matched to a gene: 10. This CDR3 has 13 residues. Assay: immunoSEQ multiplex PCR; the TCRdb copy retains only in-frame clones and omits some. This table has about 98,000 clones, roughly 87% appearing once. Overall study results and limits: Overall, approximately 180 TCR beta chains were annotated as cytomegalovirus-associated. Most TCRs appeared rarely, but some public TCRs recurred in many donors.

Details on this clone: The antigen remains undetermined.

This sequence joins TRBV7-9 and TRBJ2-1; 7 positions match TRBD1. The sequence derives from a man between 18 and 35 years old in good health and CMV-seropositive. Sample: PBMCs. The CDR3 loop reads CASSPRPTGRQFF. The CDR3 DNA reads as TGTGCCAGCAGCCCGAGGCCGACAGGGAGGCAGTTCTTC.